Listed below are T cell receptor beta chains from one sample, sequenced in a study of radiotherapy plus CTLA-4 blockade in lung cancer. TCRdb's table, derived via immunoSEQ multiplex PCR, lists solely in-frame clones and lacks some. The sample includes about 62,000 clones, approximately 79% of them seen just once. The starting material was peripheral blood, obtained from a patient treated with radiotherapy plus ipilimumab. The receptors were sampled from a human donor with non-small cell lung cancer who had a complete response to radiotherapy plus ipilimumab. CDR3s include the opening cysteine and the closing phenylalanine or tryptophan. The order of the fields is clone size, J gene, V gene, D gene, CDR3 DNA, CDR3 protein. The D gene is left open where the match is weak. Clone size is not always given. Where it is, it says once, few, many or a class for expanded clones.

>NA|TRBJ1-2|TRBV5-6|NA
TGTGCCAGCAACCGGGGGGGGGCCTATGGCTACACCTTC
CASNRGGAYGYTF
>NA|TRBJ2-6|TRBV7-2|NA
TGCGCCAGCAGCTACGGGGGCTCTGGGGCCAACGTCCTGACTTTC
CASSYGGSGANVLTF
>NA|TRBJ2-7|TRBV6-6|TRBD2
TGCGCCAGCAGTGATACGGGACTATCTTGGCCCGAGCAGTACTTC
CASSDTGLSWPEQYF
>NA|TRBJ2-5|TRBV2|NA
TGTGCCAGCAGTGTGCGCGAGACCCAGTACTTC
CASSVRETQYF
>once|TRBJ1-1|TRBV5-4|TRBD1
TGTGCCAGCAGCGGCAGGGGGCTCGGCACTGAAGCTTTCTTT
CASSGRGLGTEAFF
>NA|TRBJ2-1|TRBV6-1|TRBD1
TGTGCCAGCAGTGAAGCGGGGACAGGGGGCAGGGGTGAGCAGTTCTTC
CASSEAGTGGRGEQFF
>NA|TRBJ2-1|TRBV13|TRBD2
TGTGCCAGCAGCCTCGCGGGACTAGCGTACAATGAGCAGTTCTTC
CASSLAGLAYNEQFF
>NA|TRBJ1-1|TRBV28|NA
TGTGCCAGCAGTTTATATCCGGGCACTGAAGCTTTCTTT
CASSLYPGTEAFF
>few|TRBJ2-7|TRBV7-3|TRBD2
TGTGCCAGCAGCTTGGTCGGAGCGGGAGACTACGAGCAGTACTTC
CASSLVGAGDYEQYF
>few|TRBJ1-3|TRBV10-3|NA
TGTGCCATCAGTGAGCACCAGGACACCATATATTTT
CAISEHQDTIYF
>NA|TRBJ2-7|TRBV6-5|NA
TGTGCCAGCAGTTACAGGTCCGAGAGGGAGCAGTACTTC
CASSYRSEREQYF
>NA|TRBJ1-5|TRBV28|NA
TGTGCCAGCAGTTTACCCTCGAATCAGCCCCAGCATTTT
CASSLPSNQPQHF
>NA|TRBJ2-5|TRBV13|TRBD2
TGCGCCAGCAGCCACAGGACTAGCGGGGTCAAAGAGACCCAGTACTTC
CASSHRTSGVKETQYF
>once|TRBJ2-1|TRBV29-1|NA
TGCAGCGTAAATTTAGTGTCAGGAGGCCGTTGGTACAATGAGCAGTTCTTC
CSVNLVSGGRWYNEQFF
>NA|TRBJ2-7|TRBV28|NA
TGTGCCAGCAGTTTCATCCGTACTCGTTTCGGCTACGAGCAGTACTTC
CASSFIRTRFGYEQYF
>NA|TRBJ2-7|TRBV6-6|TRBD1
TGTGCCAGCAGTCAACCCAGGGGGTCGGGCTACGAGCAGTACTTC
CASSQPRGSGYEQYF
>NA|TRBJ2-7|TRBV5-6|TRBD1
TGTGCCAGCAGCCCAGGTATGCAGGGGGCCTCCTACGAGCAGTACTTC
CASSPGMQGASYEQYF
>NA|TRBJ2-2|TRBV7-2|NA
TGTGCCAGCAGCCGAAGATTTCGTACCGCGACCGGGGAGCTGTTTTTT
CASSRRFRTATGELFF
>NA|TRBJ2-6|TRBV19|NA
TGTGCCAGTAGTACGCCACTAACCGGGGCCAACGTCCTGACTTTC
CASSTPLTGANVLTF
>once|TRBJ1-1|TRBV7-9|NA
TGTGCCAGCAGCTTAAGGGGGGGTACTGAAGCTTTCTTT
CASSLRGGTEAFF
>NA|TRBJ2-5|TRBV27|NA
TGTGCCGCCCGTGGCGCGGTTGGCGAGACCCAGTACTTC
CAARGAVGETQYF
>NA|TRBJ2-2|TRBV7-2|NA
TGTGCCAGCAGCTTAGGGGGCTCGAACACCGGGGAGCTGTTTTTT
CASSLGGSNTGELFF
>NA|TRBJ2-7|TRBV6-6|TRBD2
TGTGCCAGCAGAGATGGGACTAGCGGGGCCCACGAGCAGTACTTC
CASRDGTSGAHEQYF
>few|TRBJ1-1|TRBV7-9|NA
TGTGCCAGCAGCCGAGACAGCACTGAAGCTTTCTTT
CASSRDSTEAFF
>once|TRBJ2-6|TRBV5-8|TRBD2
TGTGCCAGCAGCCCGGGTGTGCGGGGGGCGACTGGGGCCAACGTCCTGACTTTC
CASSPGVRGATGANVLTF
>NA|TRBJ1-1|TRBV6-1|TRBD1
TGTGCCAGCAGTAAAACAGGGGGCTTGACTGAAGCTTTCTTT
CASSKTGGLTEAFF
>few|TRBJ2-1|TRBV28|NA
TGTGCCAGCTCACCCCCCCATCGACCGGTGCCGGGGGATACAAATGAGCAGTTCTTC
CASSPPHRPVPGDTNEQFF
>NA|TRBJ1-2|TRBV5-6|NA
TGTGCCAGCAGCCAACAGTCCATGCGCTTCTATGGCTACACCTTC
CASSQQSMRFYGYTF
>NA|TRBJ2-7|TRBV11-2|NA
TGTGCCAGCAGCTTAAATCGGGGTACCTACGAGCAGTACTTC
CASSLNRGTYEQYF
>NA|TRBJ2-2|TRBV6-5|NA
TGTGCCAGCAGTTACTACGGCGGAGACAACACCGGGGAGCTGTTTTTT
CASSYYGGDNTGELFF